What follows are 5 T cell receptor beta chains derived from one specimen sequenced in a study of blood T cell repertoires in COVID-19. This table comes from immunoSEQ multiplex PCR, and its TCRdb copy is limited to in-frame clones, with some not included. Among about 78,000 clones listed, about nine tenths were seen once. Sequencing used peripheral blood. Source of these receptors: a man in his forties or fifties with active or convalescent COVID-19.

The CDR3 reads CASSWIGENTGELFF. CDR3 coding DNA: TGTGCCAGCAGCTGGATAGGGGAAAACACCGGGGAGCTGTTTTTT. The chain has TRBV6-2 or TRBV6-3 and TRBJ2-2, with D perhaps matching TRBD1 (5 bases). The CDR3 covers 15 residues. CDR1 is MNHEY and CDR2 is SVGEGT in the germline V gene. V lost 6 bases and J 2 bases, leaving 13 bases between the germline ends.

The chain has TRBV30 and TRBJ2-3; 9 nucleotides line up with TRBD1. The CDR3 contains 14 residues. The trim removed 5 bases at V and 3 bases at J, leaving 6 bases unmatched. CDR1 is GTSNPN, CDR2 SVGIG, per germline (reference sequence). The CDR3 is CAWVTGGRTDTQYF. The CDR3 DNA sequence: TGTGCCTGGGTGACAGGGGGAAGGACAGATACGCAGTATTTT.

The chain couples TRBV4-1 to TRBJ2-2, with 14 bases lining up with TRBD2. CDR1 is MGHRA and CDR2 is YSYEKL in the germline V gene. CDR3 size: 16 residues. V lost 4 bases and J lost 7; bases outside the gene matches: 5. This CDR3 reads CASSLIGLAGGGELFF. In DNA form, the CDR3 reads TGCGCCAGCAGCCTCATCGGACTAGCGGGGGGCGGGGAGCTGTTTTTT.

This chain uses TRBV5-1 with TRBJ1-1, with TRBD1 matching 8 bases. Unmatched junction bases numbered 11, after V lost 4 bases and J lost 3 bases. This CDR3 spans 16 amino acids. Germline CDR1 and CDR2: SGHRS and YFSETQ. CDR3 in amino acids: CASSLLQGAEDTEAFF. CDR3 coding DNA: TGCGCCAGCAGCCTTCTTCAGGGGGCGGAGGACACTGAAGCTTTCTTT.

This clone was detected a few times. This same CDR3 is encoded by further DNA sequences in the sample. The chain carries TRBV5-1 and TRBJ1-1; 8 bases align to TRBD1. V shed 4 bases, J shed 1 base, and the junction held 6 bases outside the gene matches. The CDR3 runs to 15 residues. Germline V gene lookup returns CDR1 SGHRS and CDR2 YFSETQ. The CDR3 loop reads CASSPQGAENTEAFF. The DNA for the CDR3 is TGCGCCAGCAGCCCTCAGGGGGCGGAGAACACTGAAGCTTTCTTT.